Sequencing of this T cell receptor beta chain was carried out in a study of T-cell reconstitution after alpha-beta-depleted transplantation in children (dated by TCRdb to about 2016). Broadly, across the study: T-cell immune reconstitution after TCRalphabeta/CD19-depleted allogeneic hematopoietic cell transplantation in children was quantitatively tracked in the study by means of TCR repertoire profiling. What the work shows at the level of the full study, not this receptor alone: In some patients, high TCRbeta diversity at day 60 was attributed to recipient T cells and intrathymic progenitors that had survived conditioning. Apparently early alphabetaT-cell count recovery about two months after transplant reportedly relied on only several hundred rapidly expanded clones derived from non-depleted graft cells. The frequencies of hyperexpanded clones fell over the following months, and after one year, T-cell counts and TCRbeta diversity were mostly attributed to newly produced T cells.

The treatment or condition label corresponds to: allogeneic hematopoietic cell transplantation with graft depleted of TCRalphabeta T cells and CD19 B cells. TCRalphabeta/CD19-depleted allogeneic hematopoietic cell grafts were given to the transplant recipients, all of whom were children. The method behind the library was PCR. Sequencing instrument: Illumina HiSeq 2500. Molecular barcoding was employed in the preparation of TCR libraries, with unique molecular identifiers being used to normalize TCRbeta repertoire quantification. TCRdb reprocessing: public reads trimmed at Q25 with fastp, clones called with MiXCR, in-frame beta chains kept. CDR3 protein sequences are deduplicated, and each keeps its most common genes and DNA. Recorded for this sample are 550,000 to 800,000 distinct CDR3 sequences; around 13% of them occurred a single time. The top ten hold about 0.77% of the sample. This clonotype was detected a few times. No antigen is known for it. No base quality information exists; no much larger clone differs at one position.

CDR1 SGHKS and CDR2 YYEKEE were looked up in the germline V gene (reference sequence). Trimming removed 0 bases from V and 5 bases from J; the gene matches leave 6 bases unexplained. The CDR3 contains 15 residues, cysteine and phenylalanine counted. Here the CDR3 DNA is all that survives: 45 bases in frame from base 1. This specimen consisted of PBMCs, obtained before TCRalphabeta/CD19-depleted stem cell transplant. The clonotype was recovered from a girl aged 2-9 years with congenital amegakaryocytic thrombocytopenia, due to receive a stem cell transplant. This chain joins TRBV5-5 to TRBJ2-5, with 8 junctional bases fitting TRBD1. The DNA sequence reads TGTGCCAGCAGCTTGGCTGGACAGGGAGTGGAGACCCAGTACTTC. Translated, it gives CASSLAGQGVETQYF.